This TCR beta chain was captured in a study of T cells after yellow fever vaccination. On the study more broadly: SMART-Seq v4 Ultra Low Input handled preparation of low-cell-number fractions.

A universal primer site and UMIs were added as TCR cDNA was made by 5'RACE template switching. TCRdb recomputed calls from the 5' RACE reads with MiXCR, one row per CDR3 protein. The sample yields some 560,000 distinct CDR3 sequences, less than 20% seen once. Germline CDR1 and CDR2: KGHSH and LQKENI. J lost 6 bases, V lost 6 bases, and 11 bases had no gene match. This CDR3 region has 16 residues. There are a few counts of this clonotype. Antigen unknown. Study observations and caveats: Re-detected after boosting: most primary clones, 96% of CD4 and over 80% of CD8. Abundant bulk-derived clonotypes could contaminate FACS-sorted repertoires.

The sequenced sample was PBMCs, obtained 15 days after the yellow fever booster vaccination. This chain uses TRBV18 with TRBJ2-5; 12 nucleotides agree with TRBD1. This clonotype originated in a man under 40 who received the YFV17D yellow fever vaccine. CDR3 sequence (DNA): TGTGCCAGCTCGCCCGGGACAGGGGGCGCGGGAAAGACCCAGTACTTC. It specifies CASSPGTGGAGKTQYF.